Presented here are 19 T cell receptor beta chains from one specimen sequenced in a study of blood T cell repertoires in COVID-19. Sequencing used immunoSEQ multiplex PCR; TCRdb keeps in-frame clones, though not all of them. The table has 240,000 or so clones, about nine tenths seen once; the top ten hold approximately 6.2%. Sequenced: peripheral blood. Every receptor here comes from a man between 60 and 75 years old with acute or convalescent COVID-19.

The V and J genes are TRBV7-9 and TRBJ2-7; 8 bases agree with TRBD2. This CDR3 has 14 amino acids. J was trimmed by 5 bases and V by 5 bases; bases with no gene match: 8. Germline CDR1 and CDR2: SEHNR and FQNEAQ (reference sequence). For the CDR3, the DNA is TGTGCCAGCAGCGCGAGTCGGGAGGGGCACGAGCAGTACTTC. It yields the protein CASSASREGHEQYF.

The chain links TRBV15 to TRBJ2-3; maybe TRBD1 (7 bases). The V gene's germline CDR1 is LNHNV and CDR2 YYDKDF (reference sequence). V was pared by 0 bases and J by 2 bases, with 12 bases between. The CDR3 length is 16 residues. The CDR3 bases are TGTGCCACCAGCAGAGAAGGCAGGGGGGACACAGATACGCAGTATTTT. Its translation is CATSREGRGDTDTQYF.

The chain combines TRBV24-1 with TRBJ1-1, with 9 bases lining up with TRBD1. J lost 0 bases, V lost 9 bases, and 4 bases had no gene match. Germline V gene lookup returns CDR1 KGHDR and CDR2 SFDVKD. This CDR3 comprises 14 residues. CDR3 sequence: CATAGQGVNTEAFF. The CDR3 DNA reads as TGTGCCACCGCGGGACAGGGCGTGAACACTGAAGCTTTCTTT.

The genes are TRBV5-4 and TRBJ1-4; no clear D. Per germline, CDR1 SGHNT and CDR2 YYREEE (reference sequence). Trimming left V 3 bases short and J 7 bases short, with 13 bases between. The CDR3 length is 14 residues. This chain's CDR3 is CASSSEVASEKLFF. The CDR3 DNA follows: TGTGCCAGCAGCTCCGAGGTTGCTAGTGAAAAACTGTTTTTT.

V is TRBV30 and J is TRBJ2-7; 7 nucleotides agree with TRBD1. CDR1 is GTSNPN and CDR2 is SVGIG in the germline V gene (reference sequence). The CDR3 sequence is 12 residues long. The trim removed 5 bases at V and 8 bases at J, leaving 9 bases unmatched. The CDR3 loop reads CAWGDRYYKQYF. CDR3 DNA: TGTGCCTGGGGGGACAGATATTACAAGCAGTACTTC.

This chain links TRBV3-1 (or the pseudogene TRBV3-2) with TRBJ2-1; D uncertain. The CDR3 runs to 15 residues. CDR1 and CDR2 from the germline V gene are LGHDT and YNNKEL (reference sequence). V lost 0 bases, J lost 7 bases, and 13 bases lay in between. CDR3 loop: CASSQDRVDRNEQFF. CDR3 nucleotide sequence: TGTGCCAGCAGCCAAGATAGAGTAGATCGGAATGAGCAGTTCTTC.

As DNA, the CDR3 is TGTGCCAGCAGTTACAGGGCGGGAGTGAACACCGGGGAGCTGTTTTTT. It yields the protein CASSYRAGVNTGELFF. J is TRBJ2-2 and V is TRBV6-5; 7 bases are shared with TRBD2. CDR1 and CDR2 (germline): MNHEY, SVGAGI. This CDR3 spans 16 amino acids. V dropped 2 bases and J dropped 1; count of bases not matched to a gene: 4.

The CDR3 protein is CASSLDASGNNEQFF. In DNA, the CDR3 is TGTGCCAGCAGCTTAGATGCAAGCGGGAACAATGAGCAGTTCTTC. This chain joins TRBV7-2 and TRBJ2-1; 7 bases are a match to TRBD2. The V gene end was trimmed by 1 base and the J gene end by 5 bases; junction bases not matched to a gene: 5. Germline values: CDR1 SGHTA, CDR2 FQGNSA. This CDR3 spans 15 amino acids.

The chain is built from TRBV6-4 and TRBJ2-1; 8 bases map to TRBD2. The CDR3 is made up of 15 amino acids. The V segment lost 4 bases and the J segment 4 bases; nucleotides outside the gene matches: 6. Germline CDR1 reads MRHNA; CDR2 reads SNTAGT. The CDR3 DNA reads as TGTGCCAGCAGTGCCGGGAGGGGCACGTACAATGAGCAGTTCTTC. Its protein product is CASSAGRGTYNEQFF.

V usage is TRBV9 and J usage is TRBJ1-3; 7 bases line up with TRBD1. Losses at the gene ends were 4 bases for V and 2 bases for J; bases not matched to a gene: 9. This CDR3 region has 16 residues. CDR1 is SGDLS and CDR2 is YYNGEE in the germline V gene. CDR3 nucleotides: TGTGCCAGCAGCACCACACAGGGGAAAACTGGAAACACCATATATTTT. It codes for CASSTTQGKTGNTIYF.

V is TRBV6-5 and J is TRBJ1-4, with TRBD1 matching 7 bases. CDR1 is MNHEY and CDR2 is SVGAGI in the germline V gene. V was clipped by 7 bases and J by 5 bases; unmatched bases: 7. The CDR3 extends over 14 amino acids. CDR3 residues: CASIRGTVNEKLFF. The CDR3 DNA sequence: TGTGCCAGCATACGGGGGACAGTAAATGAAAAACTGTTTTTT.

The V and J genes are TRBV18 and TRBJ2-1; 9 bases fit TRBD2. The V and J ends lost 2 bases and 2 bases, in that order; junction bases with no gene match: 4. The germline V gene encodes CDR1 KGHSH and CDR2 LQKENI. There are 16 residues in the CDR3. CDR3 loop: CASSPGSSGTYNEQFF. The CDR3 DNA reads as TGTGCCAGCTCACCAGGGTCTAGCGGGACCTACAATGAGCAGTTCTTC.

The CDR3, as DNA: TGTGCCAGCAGTTCCCGGGACACTGAAGCTTTCTTT. It is translated as CASSSRDTEAFF. The chain is built from TRBV28 and TRBJ1-1; D not resolved. Per the germline V gene, CDR1 is MDHEN and CDR2 is SYDVKM. There are 12 residues in the CDR3. V lost 4 bases and J 3 bases, leaving 6 bases between the germline ends.

The rearrangement joins TRBV6-5 to TRBJ1-2, with D perhaps matching TRBD1 (5 bases). This CDR3 comprises 15 residues. Trimming stripped 2 bases from V and 7 bases from J, with 17 bases between. Per germline, CDR1 MNHEY and CDR2 SVGAGI. DNA of the CDR3: TGTGCCAGCAGTTACAGTGGTGGGGCGCTGAGTGGCTACACCTTC. Translating gives CASSYSGGALSGYTF.

The chain joins TRBV10-3 to TRBJ2-5; possible D gene TRBD1, 6 bases. There are 14 residues in the CDR3. Germline lookup yields CDR1 ENHRY and CDR2 SYGVKD. Trimming removed 6 bases from V and 1 base from J, with 12 bases in between. CDR3 residues: CAIRPETGQETQYF. The DNA of the CDR3 is TGTGCCATCAGACCCGAGACAGGCCAAGAGACCCAGTACTTC.

CDR3 nucleotide sequence: TGTGCCAGCAGTCCTTTTAGCGGGAGGGCCGATACGCAGTATTTT. Translated, it gives CASSPFSGRADTQYF. The V call is TRBV6-5, the J call TRBJ2-3, with TRBD2 matching 11 bases. V dropped 5 bases and J dropped 6; count of bases not matched to a gene: 7. CDR1 and CDR2 (germline): MNHEY, SVGAGI. The CDR3 length is 15 residues.

The rearrangement links TRBV11-3 to TRBJ1-1, with D tentatively TRBD1 (5 bases). The V end was cut by 5 bases, the J end by 3 bases, with 13 bases between. This CDR3 comprises 14 residues. Germline V gives CDR1 SGHNT, CDR2 YENEEA. CDR3 sequence: CASSPIGGYTEAFF. The CDR3 DNA reads TGTGCCAGCAGCCCGATCGGGGGATACACTGAAGCTTTCTTT.

The J gene is TRBJ1-2, the V gene TRBV30; D not certain. The V end lost 3 bases, the J end lost 4 bases, and 15 bases lay between the germline ends. From germline, CDR1 is GTSNPN and CDR2 SVGIG (reference sequence). The CDR3 is made up of 14 amino acids. The CDR3: CAWSADLGSYGYTF. In nucleotides, the CDR3 is TGTGCCTGGAGCGCCGACCTGGGGAGCTATGGCTACACCTTC. The full variable domain, rest sourced from reference TRBV30 and TRBJ1-2, is SQTIHQWPATLVQPVGSPLSLECTVEGTSNPNLYWYRQAAGRGLQLLFYSVGIGQISSEVPQNLSASRPQDRQFILSSKKLLLSDSGFYLCAWSADLGSYGYTFGSGTRLTVV.

The rearrangement uses TRBV28 and TRBJ1-2, with 7 bases aligning to TRBD1. V was pared by 7 bases and J by 6 bases, with 5 bases of the junction left unmatched. Germline-derived CDR1 and CDR2 are MDHEN and SYDVKM. The CDR3 is made up of 12 amino acids. The CDR3, as DNA: TGTGCCAGCACCCAAACAGGGGATGGCTACACCTTC. Its translation: CASTQTGDGYTF.